This record covers a single T cell receptor (beta chain). This sample is drawn from a study of tumour-infiltrating T cells in Burkitt lymphoma. Across the study: Repertoire clonality predicted overall and progression-free survival.

Assay used: immunoSEQ multiplex PCR; TCRdb lists only in-frame clones, some missing. This repertoire shows 2,500 to 3,500 clones, more than 65% found once; its top ten account for 10% to 15%. Sequencing used tumor tissue. The sequence came from a human donor with diffuse large B-cell lymphoma.

The CDR3 region has the DNA TGTGCCAGCAGTGAAATCGCCTATGGCTACACCTTC. Translation: CASSEIAYGYTF. The chain couples TRBV25-1 to TRBJ1-2; D unresolved. Germline CDR1 and CDR2: MGHDK and SYGVNS. The CDR3 spans 12 residues. Trimming cost V 2 bases and J 4 bases, with 5 bases left between them.